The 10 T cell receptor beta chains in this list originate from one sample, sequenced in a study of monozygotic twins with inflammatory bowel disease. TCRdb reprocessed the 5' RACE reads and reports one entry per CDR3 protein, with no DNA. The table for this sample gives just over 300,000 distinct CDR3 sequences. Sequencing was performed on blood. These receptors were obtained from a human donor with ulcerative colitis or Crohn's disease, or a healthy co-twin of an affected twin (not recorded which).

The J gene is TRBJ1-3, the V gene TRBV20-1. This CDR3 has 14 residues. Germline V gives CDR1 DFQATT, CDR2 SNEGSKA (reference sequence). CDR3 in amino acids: CSARDRTRGNTIYF.

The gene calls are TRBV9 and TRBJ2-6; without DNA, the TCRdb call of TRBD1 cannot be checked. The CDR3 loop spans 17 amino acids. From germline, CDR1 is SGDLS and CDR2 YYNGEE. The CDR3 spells CASSPWTANSGANVLTF.

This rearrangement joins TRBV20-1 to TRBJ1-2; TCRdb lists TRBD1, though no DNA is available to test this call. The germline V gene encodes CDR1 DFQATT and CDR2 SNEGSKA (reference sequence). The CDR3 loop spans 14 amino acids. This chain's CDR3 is CSAADRSYAYGYTF.

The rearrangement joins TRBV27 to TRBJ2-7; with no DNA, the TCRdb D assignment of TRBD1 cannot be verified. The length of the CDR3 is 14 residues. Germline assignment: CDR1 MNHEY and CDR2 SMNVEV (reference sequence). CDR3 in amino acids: CASSLFTGSYEQYF.

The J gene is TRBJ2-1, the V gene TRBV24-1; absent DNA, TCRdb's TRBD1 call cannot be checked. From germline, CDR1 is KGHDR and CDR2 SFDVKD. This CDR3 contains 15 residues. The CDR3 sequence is CATSDPSGWGNEQFF.

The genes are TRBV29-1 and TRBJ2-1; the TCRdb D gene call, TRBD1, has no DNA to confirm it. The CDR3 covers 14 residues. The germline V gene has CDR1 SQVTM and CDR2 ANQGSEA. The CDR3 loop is CSVLTGTYYNEQFF.

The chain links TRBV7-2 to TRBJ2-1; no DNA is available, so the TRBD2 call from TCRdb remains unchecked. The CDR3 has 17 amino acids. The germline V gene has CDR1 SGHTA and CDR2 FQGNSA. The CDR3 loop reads CASSYGLAGSSYNEQFF. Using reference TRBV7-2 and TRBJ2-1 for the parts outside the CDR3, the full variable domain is GAGVSQSPSNKVTEKGKDVELRCDPISGHTALYWYRQSLGQGLEFLIYFQGNSAPDKSGLPSDRFSAERTGGSVSTLTIQRTQQEDSAVYLCASSYGLAGSSYNEQFFGPGTRLTVL.

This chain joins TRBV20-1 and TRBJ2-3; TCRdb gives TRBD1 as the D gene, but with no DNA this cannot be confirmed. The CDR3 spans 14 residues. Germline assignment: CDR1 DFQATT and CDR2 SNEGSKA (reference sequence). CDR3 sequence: CSAHRGLVTDTQYF.

The CDR3: CASSLVKLAGAGELFF. The chain joins TRBV5-1 to TRBJ2-2; the D gene TCRdb calls, TRBD2, cannot be checked with no DNA. The CDR3 runs to 16 residues. Looked up from germline, CDR1 is SGHRS and CDR2 is YFSETQ.

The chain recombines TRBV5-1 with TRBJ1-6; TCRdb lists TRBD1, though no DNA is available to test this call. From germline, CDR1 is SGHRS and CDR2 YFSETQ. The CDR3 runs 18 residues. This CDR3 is CASTIGGTGGFNNSPLHF.